These T cell receptor beta chains were read from a single sample in a study of blood T cell repertoires in COVID-19. Profiled with immunoSEQ multiplex PCR; TCRdb holds only in-frame clones, not every one. The profile covers around 250,000 clones, with about nine tenths appearing a single time and around 15% taken by the ten largest. The material sequenced was PBMCs or T cells enriched from blood (not recorded which). Receptors were obtained from a man between 18 and 29 years old who had recovered from COVID-19. CDR3s include the opening cysteine and the closing phenylalanine or tryptophan. Fields, in order: V gene, CDR3 protein.

>TRBV3-1/TRBV3-2
CASSQREEADTQYF
>TRBV7-6
CASSLDGELGQFF
>TRBV11-3
CASSLGTGEAFF
>TRBV4-2
CASSRGTSTDTQYF
>TRBV7-2
CASSFFGPSGNQPQHF
>TRBV4-1
CASSQEVPSLPDTQYF
>TRBV7-9
CASSPIRTGAGGYTF
>TRBV24-1
CATSRTGGDEQFF
>TRBV28
CASTDGTYEQYF
>TRBV11-3
CASSLEQGGTSGSYEQFF
>TRBV6-5
CASSPLAEETQYF
>TRBV5-5
CASSWKTGPYEQYF
>TRBV3-1/TRBV3-2
CASSQVGYEQFF
>TRBV7-9
CASSSTGVGEKLFF
>TRBV10-3
CAISETGVSYEQYF
>TRBV15
CATSRDPSGQFNQPQHF
>TRBV6-5
CATVDSVVFGSPLHF
>TRBV19
CATRFAGSGNTIYF
>TRBV6-5
CASQEGRGPHEQFF
>TRBV21-1
CASSKVRVSSYEQYF
>TRBV28
CASSNRDGFGKLFF
>TRBV2
CASSGQLSGNTIYF
>TRBV7-3
CASSTDRDQPQHF
>TRBV10-1
CASSESPSGRGVRETQYF
>TRBV7-2
CASSPIAGGRKETQYF
>TRBV2
CASTRDNSYEQYF
>TRBV4-1
CASSQDRSSYNEQFF
>TRBV7-8
CASSSPGTSGELFF
>TRBV4-1
CASSQDRAYEQYF
>TRBV12-3/TRBV12-4
CASSAGGYGEQYF
>TRBV27
CASRPPAGGTDTQYF
>TRBV5-1
CASSFSPASRDTAATLHF
>TRBV27
CASSPGTGNQPQHF
>TRBV7-2
CASSLEPGQTLNQPQHF
>TRBV13
CASSPKHPGLAANEQFF
>TRBV3-1/TRBV3-2
CASSQRQGSEAFF
>TRBV18
CASSPGPGRTEAFF
>TRBV6-5
CASSSGVNTEAFF
>TRBV5-4
CASSSAGDYTF
>TRBV10-1
CASSMGAVTEAFF
>TRBV27
CASSSLAGGLNEQFF
>TRBV25-1
CASSGLADSYEQYF
>TRBV3-1/TRBV3-2
CASSRVGEVEQYF
>TRBV19
CASSTRNTGELFF
>TRBV27
CASSLLGNSYEQYF
>TRBV3-1/TRBV3-2
CASSQDINYEQYF
>TRBV12-3/TRBV12-4
CASSWGQNTEAFF
>TRBV5-1
CASSLAPAGGPNEQYF
>TRBV25-1
CASSRDSSGSWGTDTQYF